These 6 T cell receptor beta chains originate from one sample sequenced in a study of cytomegalovirus exposure and HLA in healthy donors. Primers: 60 Vbeta forward and 13 Jbeta reverse. This table comes from immunoSEQ multiplex PCR, and its TCRdb copy is limited to in-frame clones, with some not included. Of around 120,000 clones in the sample, roughly 71% are singletons; the top ten hold approximately 11%. Sequencing input: PBMCs. The receptors stem from a man in his forties in good health and CMV-seropositive.

This clone came up a few times. This rearrangement joins TRBV4-3 to TRBJ1-3; 9 nucleotides align to TRBD1. Trimming removed 4 bases from V and 5 bases from J; junction bases left unmatched: 6. Germline V lookup: CDR1 LGHNA, CDR2 YSLEER. The CDR3 totals 15 residues. CDR3 sequence reads: CASSPGQGGRNTIYF. The CDR3, as DNA: TGCGCCAGCAGCCCGGGACAGGGAGGGCGAAACACCATATATTTT.

The chain joins TRBV7-3 to TRBJ2-3; 9 nucleotides align to TRBD1. After removal of 5 bases from V and 0 bases from J, the junction contained 3 bases not matched to a gene. Looked up from germline, CDR1 is SGHTA and CDR2 is FQGTGA. The CDR3 is made up of 15 amino acids. CDR3 region: CASSQGQGSTDTQYF. The CDR3 bases are TGTGCCAGCAGCCAAGGACAGGGGAGCACAGATACGCAGTATTTT.

The rearrangement joins TRBV9 to TRBJ2-1, with 10 positions matching TRBD1. There are 13 residues in the CDR3. Germline CDR1 and CDR2: SGDLS and YYNGEE. The ends lost 10 bases at V and 3 bases at J; junction bases unmatched: 4. The CDR3 region is CAGGTGDYNEQFF. The CDR3, as DNA: TGTGCCGGGGGGACAGGGGACTACAATGAGCAGTTCTTC.

This clone occurred once. The sample has other DNA sequences that encode this CDR3 too. V usage is TRBV4-2 and J usage is TRBJ1-4, with 7 positions matching TRBD1. The V gene end was trimmed by 3 bases and the J gene end by 1 base; junction bases not matched to a gene: 5. CDR3 length: 16 residues. Looked up from germline, CDR1 is LGHNA and CDR2 is YNFKEQ. CDR3: CASSQDPGGTNEKLFF. For the CDR3, the DNA is TGTGCCAGCAGCCAGGACCCAGGGGGAACTAATGAAAAACTGTTTTTT.

The rearrangement uses TRBV29-1 and TRBJ2-3; TRBD2 aligns across 11 bases. CDR3 size: 15 residues. The V and J ends lost 6 bases and 2 bases, in that order; junction bases with no gene match: 7. CDR1 SQVTM and CDR2 ANQGSEA come from the germline V gene. CDR3 loop: CSVGGTSGHTDTQYF. The DNA of the CDR3 is TGCAGCGTCGGAGGGACTAGCGGACACACAGATACGCAGTATTTT.

In this sample, this clone turned up once. The V and J genes are TRBV9 and TRBJ2-1; 9 bases align to TRBD1. The V gene end was trimmed by 2 bases and the J gene end by 5 bases; junction bases not matched to a gene: 5. CDR1 and CDR2 (germline): SGDLS, YYNGEE. This CDR3 region has 15 residues. CDR3 protein: CASSVRGTGNNEQFF. The DNA for the CDR3 is TGTGCCAGCAGCGTCCGCGGGACAGGGAACAATGAGCAGTTCTTC.